This TCR beta chain was sequenced for a study of blood T cell repertoires in COVID-19. Germline lookup yields CDR1 KGHDR and CDR2 SFDVKD. This CDR3 contains 15 residues. The V end was cut by 4 bases, the J end by 7 bases, with 15 bases between. Sequenced by immunoSEQ multiplex PCR; TCRdb stores in-frame clones only, minus some. The sample lists 250,000 to 350,000 clones; about 89% were seen once. This receptor was identified in a woman aged 55-70 years with acute or convalescent COVID-19. The J gene is TRBJ1-4, the V gene TRBV24-1; no reliable D call. The material sequenced was peripheral blood. Written as DNA, the CDR3 is TGTGCCACCAGTGACCCCCAAGCCGGCGGTGAAAAACTGTTTTTT. It encodes CATSDPQAGGEKLFF.